Sequencing of this T cell receptor beta chain was carried out in a study of Graves' ophthalmopathy and Graves' hyperthyroidism. The CDR3 is 14 amino acids. The J segment lost 6 bases and the V segment lost 6 bases, leaving 6 bases of the junction unmatched. Germline CDR1 reads MNHEY; CDR2 reads SVGEGT. CDR3 regions of TCR beta were amplified from RNA transcripts. An initial RT-PCR round employing HTBI primers preceded a second-round multiplex PCR. TCRdb reprocessed the multiplex PCR reads with MiXCR, giving one entry per CDR3 protein. Of some 380,000 distinct CDR3 sequences listed, approximately 15% are singletons.

The origin of this receptor is a woman aged 18-29 years with stable Graves' hyperthyroidism. Material: peripheral blood. The chain couples TRBV6-2 or TRBV6-3 to TRBJ2-7; 12 bases are a match to TRBD2. CDR3 bases: TGTGCCAGCAGCCTGACTAGCGGGGGATCCGAGCAGTACTTC. It encodes CASSLTSGGSEQYF.